This T cell receptor (beta chain) was found in a study of vaccination and CD4 T cells after COVID-19. The overall study: Overlapping spike peptides of SARS-CoV-2, HCoV-NL63, HCoV-OC43 and HCoV-229E were used, and cells were stimulated with them. Findings and limits, study-wide: SARS-CoV-2-reactive clonotype medians increased from around 19 to 38, not significantly.

The germline gives CDR1 SEHNR, CDR2 FQNEAQ (reference sequence). Trimming pared 0 bases from V and 3 bases from J, leaving 6 bases between. This CDR3 region has 13 residues. Details on this clonotype: The antigen remains undetermined.

Treatment meaning: approximately 11-day PBMC culture with coronavirus spike peptide pools or control peptides (ViraFEST assay). Sequencing of DNA taken from cultured CD4+ T cells relied on the Oncomine TCR Beta short-read assay. TCRdb passed the PCR reads through MiXCR, listing each CDR3 protein once. The sample holds 15,000 to 20,000 distinct CDR3 sequences, roughly 48% seen once. This TCR was sampled from a human donor who had recovered from COVID-19. J is TRBJ2-7 and V is TRBV7-9, with D possibly matching TRBD2 (6 bases). Sequenced material: CD4+ T cells from blood, cultured in vitro, taken before SARS-CoV-2 vaccination. The DNA for the CDR3 is TGTGCCAGCAGCTTAGCGGGGGGCTACGAGCAGTACTTC. This translates into CASSLAGGYEQYF.